Following are 7 T cell receptor beta chains from one sample sequenced in a study of blood T cells in healthy people across ages. Next came a second PCR, run for roughly 6 to 11 cycles, which used a sample-barcoded 5' primer along with a J-beta primer mix. Using its own MiXCR run on the 5' RACE reads, TCRdb lists one record per CDR3 protein. The data hold fewer than 650,000 distinct CDR3 sequences, with about 27% observed a single time. Another study also made use of these data, one on T cells of mothers and their children.

Sequenced material: blood. These receptor sequences come from a boy under 10 years old in good health.

The chain has TRBV2 and TRBJ2-4; TRBD1 is a possible D gene (5 bases). V lost 4 bases and J 5 bases, leaving 9 bases between the germline ends. This CDR3 comprises 13 residues. Germline V gives CDR1 SNHLY, CDR2 FYNNEI. The CDR3 DNA reads TGTGCCAGCAGTGGCGACAGAGAAAACATTCAGTACTTC. Its translation: CASSGDRENIQYF.

The chain recombines TRBV7-2 with TRBJ1-3; possible D gene TRBD1, 5 bases. Trimming stripped 7 bases from V and 1 base from J, with 17 bases between. CDR1 and CDR2 from the germline V gene are SGHTA and FQGNSA. The CDR3 is made up of 16 amino acids. DNA for the CDR3: TGTGCCAGCACCCCGAGGGGTCCCTTTTCTGGAAACACCATATATTTT. This translates into CASTPRGPFSGNTIYF.

This clonotype was picked up one time. The rearrangement joins TRBV3-1 to TRBJ1-5; maybe TRBD1 (6 bases). The CDR3 totals 15 residues. Trimming removed 1 base at V and 5 bases at J, with 12 bases between. Germline CDR1 is LGHDT and CDR2 is YNNKEL (reference sequence). In DNA, the CDR3 is TGTGCCAGCAGCCAAGGGACAGACTACGATCAGCCCCAGCATTTT. Amino acids: CASSQGTDYDQPQHF.

The V gene is TRBV20-1, the J gene TRBJ2-5; 13 nucleotides match TRBD2. The J call may be mistaken, given a closer DNA end match to TRBJ2-1. The germline V gene encodes CDR1 DFQATT and CDR2 SNEGSKA (reference sequence). CDR3 length: 16 residues. CDR3 in amino acids: CSARDLLAGGLNEQFF. In DNA, the CDR3 is TGCAGTGCTAGAGATCTACTAGCGGGAGGGCTTAATGAGCAGTTCTTC.

A note on this clonotype: At one end the junction does not follow the germline gene, possibly because of a read error. The CDR3 sequence: CASSATRGSTDTHYF. CDR3 nucleotides: TGTGCCAGCAGCGCCACGCGGGGGAGCACAGATACGCATTATTTT. The chain couples TRBV13 to TRBJ2-3; 7 nucleotides agree with TRBD2. The CDR3 sequence is 15 residues long. In germline, CDR1 is PRHDT, CDR2 FYEKMQ (reference sequence). The full variable domain, with the rest looked up from reference TRBV13 and TRBJ2-3, is AAGVIQSPRHLIKEKRETATLKCYPIPRHDTVYWYQQGPGQDPQFLISFYEKMQSDKGSIPDRFSAQQFSDYHSELNMSSLELGDSALYFCASSATRGSTDTHYFGPGTRLTVL.

This sequence joins TRBV15 and TRBJ2-3; D uncertain. The CDR3 covers 18 residues. The germline gives CDR1 LNHNV, CDR2 YYDKDF (reference sequence). The V end was cut by 0 bases, the J end by 0 bases, with 16 bases between. Here the CDR3 DNA reads TGTGCCACCAGCAGAGATTTTAGGATTCTCGTTAGCACAGATACGCAGTATTTT. It translates to CATSRDFRILVSTDTQYF.

V usage is TRBV3-1 and J usage is TRBJ2-5; tentative D call: TRBD2 (6 bases). The CDR3 runs to 17 residues. CDR1 and CDR2 from the germline V gene are LGHDT and YNNKEL (reference sequence). The germline V and J ends were trimmed by 0 bases and 2 bases, with 16 bases remaining between them. For the CDR3, the DNA is TGTGCCAGCAGCCAAGATCTGGGTAGCGGCATTCAAGAGACCCAGTACTTC. It encodes CASSQDLGSGIQETQYF.